This T cell receptor (beta chain) was sequenced in a study of T cells in Graves' hyperthyroidism and ophthalmopathy. Clinical symptoms, serum thyroxine, TRAb, thyroid ultrasound and orbital computed tomography established diagnosis. Trimming removed 3 bases from V and 9 bases from J; junction bases left unmatched: 4. The CDR3 spans 15 residues. The CDR3 regions of TCR beta were amplified from RNA transcripts. HTBI primers were employed in a first-round RT-PCR of the TCR CDR3. TCRdb redid the calling of the multiplex PCR reads with MiXCR, one entry per CDR3 protein. Among more than 500,000 distinct CDR3 sequences listed, around 15% were seen once.

The receptor was derived from a woman younger than 45 with Graves' hyperthyroidism. Sequencing was performed on blood. This chain uses TRBV12-3 or TRBV12-4 with TRBJ1-6; 11 bases match TRBD1. CDR3 protein: CASSLLGTGGSPLHF. The DNA of the CDR3 is TGTGCCAGCAGTTTGCTCGGGACAGGGGGTTCACCCCTCCACTTT.